This T cell receptor (beta chain) emerged from a study of T cell responses to AZD1222 COVID-19 vaccine. The CDR3 has 16 residues. Germline loops: CDR1 SGDLS, CDR2 YYNGEE. Trimming stripped 2 bases from V and 3 bases from J, with 16 bases between. Assay: immunoSEQ multiplex PCR; the TCRdb copy retains only in-frame clones and omits some. The sample lists 160,000 or so clones, around 92% occurring once. General study points: Possibly, clonal diversity was underestimated; donors were largely white British and included more females.

Comment on this clone: What it recognizes is unknown.

The chain combines TRBV9 with TRBJ2-3; possible D gene TRBD2, 6 bases. Sample: peripheral blood, taken on day 0 of MenACWY control vaccination. This clonotype was sampled from an adult in good health. In DNA, the CDR3 is TGTGCCAGCAGCGTTGATAGCGGTCTAGGTACAGATACGCAGTATTTT. The encoded protein is CASSVDSGLGTDTQYF. Looking up the rest from reference TRBV9 and TRBJ2-3 gives the full variable domain: DSGVTQTPKHLITATGQRVTLRCSPRSGDLSVYWYQQSLDQGLQFLIQYYNGEERAKGNILERFSAQQFPDLHSELNLSSLELGDSALYFCASSVDSGLGTDTQYFGPGTRLTVL.